This TCR beta chain was sequenced in a study of cytomegalovirus exposure and HLA in healthy donors. Points from the study as a whole: TCR beta sequences reportedly predicted most subjects' HLA-A and HLA-B alleles accurately. Researchers had no immune exposure information except CMV serostatus available. The authors enumerated roughly 160 TCR beta chains as linked to cytomegalovirus.

Germline V gives CDR1 LGHNA, CDR2 YNFKEQ. V dropped 0 bases and J dropped 7; count of bases not matched to a gene: 8. CDR3 length: 16 residues. On this clone: Its antigen is not identified.

A multiplex PCR was run with 60 Vbeta primers and 13 Jbeta primers. Sequenced by immunoSEQ multiplex PCR; TCRdb stores in-frame clones only, minus some. Of approximately 100,000 clones in the sample, roughly 69% were seen once. This chain uses TRBV4-2 with TRBJ2-2; the match to TRBD1 covers 7 bases. The receptor comes from a woman aged 70 to 79 in good health and CMV-seropositive. Sequenced material: PBMCs. The CDR3 DNA is TGTGCCAGCAGCCAAGAATTAGGGGGCCCTGACGGGGAGCTGTTTTTT. Protein: CASSQELGGPDGELFF.